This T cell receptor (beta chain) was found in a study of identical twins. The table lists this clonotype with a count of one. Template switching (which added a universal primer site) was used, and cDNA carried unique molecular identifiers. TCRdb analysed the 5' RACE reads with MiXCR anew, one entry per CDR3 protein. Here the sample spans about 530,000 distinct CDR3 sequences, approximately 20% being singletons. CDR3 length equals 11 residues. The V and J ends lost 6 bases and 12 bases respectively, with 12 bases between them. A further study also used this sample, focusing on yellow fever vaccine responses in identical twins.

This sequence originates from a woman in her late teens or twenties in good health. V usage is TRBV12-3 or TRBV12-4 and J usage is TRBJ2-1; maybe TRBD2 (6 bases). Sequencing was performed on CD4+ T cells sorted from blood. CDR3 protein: CASRGGTRQFF. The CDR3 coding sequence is TGTGCCAGCAGGGGGGGTACGAGGCAGTTCTTC.